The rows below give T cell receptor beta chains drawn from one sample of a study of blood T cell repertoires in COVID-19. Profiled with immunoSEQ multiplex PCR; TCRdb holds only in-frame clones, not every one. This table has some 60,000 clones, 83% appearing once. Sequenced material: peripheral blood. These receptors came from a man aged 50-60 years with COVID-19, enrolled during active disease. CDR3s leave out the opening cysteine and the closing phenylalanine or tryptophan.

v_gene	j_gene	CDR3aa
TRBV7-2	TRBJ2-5	ASSSWTSGRETQY
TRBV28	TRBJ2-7	ASSPQTESSYEQY
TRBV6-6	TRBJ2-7	ASSFPGQVPYEQY
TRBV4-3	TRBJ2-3	ASSPGTGTDTQY
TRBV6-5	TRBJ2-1	ASRPRSSVTSEQF
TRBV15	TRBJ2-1	ATSRDPPGSMGNEQF
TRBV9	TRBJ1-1	ASSPRQGAGTEAF
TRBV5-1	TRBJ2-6	ASSLGTLGANVLT
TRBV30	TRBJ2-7	AWSQDRAGEQY
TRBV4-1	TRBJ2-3	ASSRGGLAGVSDTQY
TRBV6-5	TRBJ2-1	ASSYRRTGGFNEQF